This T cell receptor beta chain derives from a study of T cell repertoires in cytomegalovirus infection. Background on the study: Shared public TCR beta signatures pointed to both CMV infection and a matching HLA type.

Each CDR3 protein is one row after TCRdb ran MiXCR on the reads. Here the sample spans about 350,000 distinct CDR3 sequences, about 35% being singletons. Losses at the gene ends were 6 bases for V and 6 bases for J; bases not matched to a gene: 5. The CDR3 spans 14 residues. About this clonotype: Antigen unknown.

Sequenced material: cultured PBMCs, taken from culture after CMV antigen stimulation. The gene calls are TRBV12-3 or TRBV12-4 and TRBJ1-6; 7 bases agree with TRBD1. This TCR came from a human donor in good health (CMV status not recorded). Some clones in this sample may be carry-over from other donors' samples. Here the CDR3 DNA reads TGTGCCAGCAGGGACAACAGGGGTAATTCACCCCTCCACTTT. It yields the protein CASRDNRGNSPLHF.